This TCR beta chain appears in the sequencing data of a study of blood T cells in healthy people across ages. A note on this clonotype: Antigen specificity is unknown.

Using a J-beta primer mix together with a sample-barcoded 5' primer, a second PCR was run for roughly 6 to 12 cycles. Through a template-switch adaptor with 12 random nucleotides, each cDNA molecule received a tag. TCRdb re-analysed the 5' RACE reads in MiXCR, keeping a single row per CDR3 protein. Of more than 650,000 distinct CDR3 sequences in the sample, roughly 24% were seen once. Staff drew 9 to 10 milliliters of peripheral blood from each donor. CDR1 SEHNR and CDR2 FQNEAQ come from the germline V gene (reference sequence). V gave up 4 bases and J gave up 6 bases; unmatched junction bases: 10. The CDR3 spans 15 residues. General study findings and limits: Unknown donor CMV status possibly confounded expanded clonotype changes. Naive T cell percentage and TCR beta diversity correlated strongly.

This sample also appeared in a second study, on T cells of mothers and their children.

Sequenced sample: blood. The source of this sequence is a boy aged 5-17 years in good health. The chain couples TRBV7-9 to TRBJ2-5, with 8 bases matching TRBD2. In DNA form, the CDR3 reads TGTGCCAGCAGCTCTCTCTCGGGGGGGCCGCAGACCCAGTACTTC. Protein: CASSSLSGGPQTQYF. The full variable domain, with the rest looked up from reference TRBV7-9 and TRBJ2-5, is DTGVSQNPRHKITKRGQNVTFRCDPISEHNRLYWYRQTLGQGPEFLTYFQNEAQLEKSRLLSDRFSAERPKGSFSTLEIQRTEQGDSAMYLCASSSLSGGPQTQYFGPGTRLLVL.